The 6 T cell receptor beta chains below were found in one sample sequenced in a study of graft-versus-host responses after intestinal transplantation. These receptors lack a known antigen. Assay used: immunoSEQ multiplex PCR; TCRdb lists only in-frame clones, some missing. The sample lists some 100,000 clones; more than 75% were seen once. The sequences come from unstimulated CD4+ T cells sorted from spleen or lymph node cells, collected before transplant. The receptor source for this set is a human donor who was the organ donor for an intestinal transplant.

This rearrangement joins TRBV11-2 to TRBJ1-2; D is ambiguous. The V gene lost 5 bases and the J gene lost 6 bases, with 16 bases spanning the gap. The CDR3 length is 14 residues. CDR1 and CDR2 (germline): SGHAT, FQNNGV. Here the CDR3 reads CASSPVPLGNGYTF. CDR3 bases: TGTGCCAGCAGCCCCGTGCCCTTAGGGAATGGCTACACCTTC.

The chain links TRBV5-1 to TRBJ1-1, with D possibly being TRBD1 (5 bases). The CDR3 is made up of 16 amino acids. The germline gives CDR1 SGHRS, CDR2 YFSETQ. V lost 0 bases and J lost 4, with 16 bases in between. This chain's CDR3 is CASSLVGPGGGTEAFF. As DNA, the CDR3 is TGCGCCAGCAGCTTGGTCGGCCCTGGGGGGGGCACTGAAGCTTTCTTT. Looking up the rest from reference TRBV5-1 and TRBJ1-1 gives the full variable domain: KAGVTQTPRYLIKTRGQQVTLSCSPISGHRSVSWYQQTPGQGLQFLFEYFSETQRNKGNFPGRFSGRQFSNSRSEMNVSTLELGDSALYLCASSLVGPGGGTEAFFGQGTRLTVV.

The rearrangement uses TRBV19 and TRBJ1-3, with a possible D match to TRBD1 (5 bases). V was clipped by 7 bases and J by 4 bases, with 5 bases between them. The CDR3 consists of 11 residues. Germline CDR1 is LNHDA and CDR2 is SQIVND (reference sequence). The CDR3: CASTGGNTIYF. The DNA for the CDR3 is TGTGCCAGTACAGGGGGAAACACCATATATTTT.

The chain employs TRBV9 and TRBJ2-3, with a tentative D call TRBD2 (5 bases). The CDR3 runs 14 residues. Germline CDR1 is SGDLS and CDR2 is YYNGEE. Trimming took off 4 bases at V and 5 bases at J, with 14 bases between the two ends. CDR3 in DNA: TGTGCCAGCAGCCCACCCGGACTTCTAGATACGCAGTATTTT. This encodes CASSPPGLLDTQYF.

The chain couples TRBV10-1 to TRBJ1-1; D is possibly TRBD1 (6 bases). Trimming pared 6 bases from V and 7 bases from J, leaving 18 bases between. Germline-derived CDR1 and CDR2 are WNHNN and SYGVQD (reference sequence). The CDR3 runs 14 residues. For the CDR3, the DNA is TGCGCCAGCAGGCCCTACAGGGAAGGAGGTGAAGCTTTCTTT. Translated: CASRPYREGGEAFF.

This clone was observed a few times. CDR3 DNA: TGTGCCAGTCCACCCTATGGCTACACCTTC. Translating it yields CASPPYGYTF. The V and J genes are TRBV19 and TRBJ1-2; D not certain. V lost 8 bases and J 4 bases, leaving 5 bases between the germline ends. In germline, CDR1 is LNHDA, CDR2 SQIVND (reference sequence). The CDR3 is 10 residues long.